These 20 T cell receptor beta chains were sequenced from one sample in a study of post-analysis software for immune sequencing data. The antigens of these receptors remain unknown. TCR beta cDNA libraries had unique molecular identifiers. TCRdb reanalysed the PCR reads using MiXCR and keeps one entry per CDR3 protein. The sample contains hundreds of thousands of distinct CDR3 sequences, less than 35% of which appear only once. The study's findings and limits: TRBV5-6, TRBV5-1 and TRBV20-1 belonged to a set of roughly 5 TRBV segments that were more frequent in patients than controls.

Sequenced input: blood. These receptors were obtained from a girl under 18 with multiple sclerosis.

This sequence joins TRBV24-1 and TRBJ2-7; 7 bases align to TRBD1. Losses at the gene ends were 1 base for V and 7 bases for J; bases not matched to a gene: 15. CDR1 and CDR2 from the germline V gene are KGHDR and SFDVKD. The CDR3 extends over 17 amino acids. CDR3 residues: CATSDFRHRGPFNEQYF. CDR3 coding DNA: TGTGCCACCAGTGATTTTCGACACAGGGGTCCCTTCAATGAGCAGTACTTC.

This clonotype was seen a few times. V gene TRBV7-2 combines with J gene TRBJ2-5; 11 bases are a match to TRBD2. Germline V gene sequence: CDR1 SGHTA, CDR2 FQGNSA. This CDR3 contains 17 residues. V lost 1 base, J lost 5 bases, and 9 bases stayed unmatched. The CDR3 bases are TGTGCCAGCAGCTTAGTGGGGCTAGCGGGAGGTCGGGAGACCCAGTACTTC. It yields the protein CASSLVGLAGGRETQYF.

This clonotype was detected many times. The V and J genes are TRBV12-3 or TRBV12-4 and TRBJ1-2; D may be TRBD1 (6 bases). This CDR3 is 13 amino acids long. V gave up 8 bases and J gave up 7 bases, with 17 bases separating them. CDR3 nucleotide sequence: TGTGCCAGCGCACTGCGGGGGGCTTTTGGCTACACCTTC. This codes for CASALRGAFGYTF.

This chain links TRBV5-6 with TRBJ2-5; D uncertain. V was cut by 1 base and J by 0 bases, with 19 bases left in between. The CDR3 consists of 18 residues. Germline CDR1 reads SGHDT; CDR2 reads YYEEEE. CDR3 residues: CASSLYRVRTNDQETQYF. DNA of the CDR3: TGTGCCAGCAGCTTGTATCGGGTCCGCACGAACGACCAAGAGACCCAGTACTTC.

CDR3 in DNA: TGTGCCAGCAGCTTAGTCCCAAGCTACGAGCAGTTCTTC. Translating it yields CASSLVPSYEQFF. This rearrangement joins TRBV7-9 to TRBJ2-1, with D unresolved. CDR1 and CDR2 (germline): SEHNR, FQNEAQ (reference sequence). The V gene lost 1 base and the J gene lost 10 bases, with 11 bases spanning the gap. This CDR3 spans 13 amino acids.

Regarding this clonotype: The junction shows a germline mismatch at one end, possibly a read error. The V and J genes are TRBV12-3 or TRBV12-4 and TRBJ1-5, with D perhaps TRBD1 (5 bases). CDR3 length equals 15 residues. This chain's CDR3 is CASSWGAWGTQLQHF. CDR3 DNA sequence: TGTGCCAGCAGTTGGGGCGCTTGGGGGACTCAGCTCCAGCATTTT.

This clonotype was counted between two and nine times. V and J are TRBV10-3 and TRBJ2-7; D is ambiguous. CDR1 and CDR2 from the germline V gene are ENHRY and SYGVKD. The CDR3 totals 14 residues. V was clipped by 0 bases and J by 3 bases, with 9 bases between them. Here the CDR3 DNA reads TGTGCCATCAGTGAGTCGAGACAAGTCTACGAGCAGTACTTC. It is translated as CAISESRQVYEQYF.

V and J are TRBV5-1 and TRBJ1-2; weak D call: TRBD1 (5 bases). Germline assignment: CDR1 SGHRS and CDR2 YFSETQ. This CDR3 has 15 amino acids. V was clipped by 0 bases and J by 7 bases, with 16 bases between them. The CDR3 DNA reads as TGCGCCAGCAGCTTGGGCCAGGGACGCTCTCGTGGCTACACCTTC. This sequence encodes CASSLGQGRSRGYTF.

V usage is TRBV18 and J usage is TRBJ2-5; TRBD1 matches 9 bases. The DNA end is a closer match to TRBJ2-7, so the J assignment may be wrong. The CDR3 contains 15 residues. The germline CDR1 and CDR2 sequences are KGHSH and LQKENI. Here the CDR3 DNA reads TGTGCCAGCTCACCACCCCGGGACAGGGTACACGAGCAGTACTTC. Translating it yields CASSPPRDRVHEQYF.

The chain is built from TRBV10-3 and TRBJ2-3, with 9 nucleotides matching TRBD1. The length of the CDR3 is 16 residues. With V trimmed by 5 bases and J by 3 bases, 9 bases remained unmatched. Germline V CDR1 and CDR2: ENHRY, SYGVKD. The CDR3 nucleotides are TGTGCCATCAGTCCCCTGACAGGGGGGGGTACAGATACGCAGTATTTT. Translating gives CAISPLTGGGTDTQYF.

This chain joins TRBV14 and TRBJ2-1, with 7 bases identical to TRBD2. CDR1 SGHDN and CDR2 FVKESK come from the germline V gene. This CDR3 is 19 amino acids long. Trimming took 3 bases from V and 4 from J; bases not matched to a gene: 18. CDR3 in amino acids: CASSQHGRDLKRGYNEQFF. The CDR3 DNA reads as TGTGCCAGCAGCCAGCATGGCAGGGATCTCAAGCGGGGTTACAATGAGCAGTTCTTC.

This clonotype was recorded a few times. The chain's CDR3 is CASSLRGLGFEQYF. The CDR3 DNA sequence: TGTGCCAGCTCCCTCAGGGGTTTAGGCTTCGAGCAGTACTTC. V and J are TRBV5-5 and TRBJ2-7, with D possibly matching TRBD1 (6 bases). V dropped 7 bases and J dropped 6 bases, with 20 bases sitting between them. Germline V gives CDR1 SGHKS, CDR2 YYEKEE (reference sequence). This CDR3 is 14 amino acids long.

V and J are TRBV4-2 and TRBJ2-6, with a tentative D call TRBD2 (5 bases). Trimming pared 0 bases from V and 4 bases from J, leaving 13 bases between. The CDR3 is 17 amino acids. Per the germline V gene, CDR1 is LGHNA and CDR2 is YNFKEQ. CDR3 in amino acids: CASSQDLTGSGANVLTF. The DNA of the CDR3 is TGTGCCAGCAGCCAAGACCTAACGGGGTCCGGGGCCAACGTCCTGACTTTC.

The genes are TRBV3-1 and TRBJ2-1, with D unresolved. The length of the CDR3 is 12 residues. Germline V gene lookup returns CDR1 LGHDT and CDR2 YNNKEL (reference sequence). Trimming stripped 5 bases from V and 10 bases from J, with 12 bases between. CDR3 region: CASSGRLTEQFF. The CDR3 nucleotides read TGTGCCAGCAGCGGCAGACTTACGGAGCAGTTCTTC.

The chain joins TRBV7-8 to TRBJ2-1, with D possibly TRBD2 on 5 matching bases. The CDR3 length is 15 residues. Germline V gene data show CDR1 as SGHVS and CDR2 as FQNEAQ. V was shortened by 5 bases and J by 7 bases, with 18 bases between the two germline ends. CDR3 amino acids: CASSRVDSGGNEQFF. The CDR3 nucleotides read TGTGCCAGCAGCCGGGTGGACTCTGGTGGGAATGAGCAGTTCTTC.

In regard to this clonotype: Given a much more abundant clone one base away, this may be a read error. V is TRBV6-5 and J is TRBJ2-7; 7 nucleotides line up with TRBD2. The CDR3 is 14 residues long. Germline loops: CDR1 MNHEY, CDR2 SVGAGI. For the CDR3, the DNA is TGTGCCAACAGTCTCAAGCGGGGCTCCTACGAGCAGTACTTC. This sequence encodes CANSLKRGSYEQYF.

The sample holds a few counts of this clonotype. The chain uses TRBV7-9 and TRBJ2-1; either TRBD1 or TRBD2 may fit D (5 bases each). Trimming pared 8 bases from V and 8 bases from J, leaving 22 bases between. The length of the CDR3 is 15 residues. CDR1 and CDR2 from the germline V gene are SEHNR and FQNEAQ (reference sequence). CDR3 region: CASQTGTIVVDEQFF. For the CDR3, the DNA is TGTGCCAGCCAAACCGGGACCATCGTTGTCGATGAGCAGTTCTTC. Drawing the rest from reference TRBV7-9 and TRBJ2-1, the complete variable domain is DTGVSQNPRHKITKRGQNVTFRCDPISEHNRLYWYRQTLGQGPEFLTYFQNEAQLEKSRLLSDRFSAERPKGSFSTLEIQRTEQGDSAMYLCASQTGTIVVDEQFFGPGTRLTVL.

This clonotype was observed a few times. This chain connects TRBV5-1 to TRBJ2-1; no definite D call. Germline CDR1 and CDR2: SGHRS and YFSETQ. Trimming took off 0 bases at V and 7 bases at J, with 17 bases between the two ends. The CDR3 extends over 16 amino acids. DNA of the CDR3: TGCGCCAGCAGCTTGGGGTATGTGGCGGAACGGAATGAGCAGTTCTTC. This encodes CASSLGYVAERNEQFF.

In this sample, this clonotype turned up a few times. J is TRBJ2-3 and V is TRBV20-1; TRBD2 matches at 9 bases. The CDR3 totals 15 residues. Per the germline V gene, CDR1 is DFQATT and CDR2 is SNEGSKA (reference sequence). V dropped 7 bases and J dropped 4; count of bases not matched to a gene: 12. The CDR3 DNA reads as TGCAGTGTCGCGCCCCCGGGCGGGGGGGCAGATACGCAGTATTTT. Translation: CSVAPPGGGADTQYF.

The chain is built from TRBV20-1 and TRBJ2-1, with 12 bases that match TRBD2. With 3 bases clipped from V and 4 bases from J, the junction kept 1 base outside the gene matches. Germline loops: CDR1 DFQATT, CDR2 SNEGSKA (reference sequence). The CDR3 consists of 14 residues. CDR3 coding DNA: TGCAGTGCTAGCGGACTAGCGGGGTACAATGAGCAGTTCTTC. It specifies CSASGLAGYNEQFF.